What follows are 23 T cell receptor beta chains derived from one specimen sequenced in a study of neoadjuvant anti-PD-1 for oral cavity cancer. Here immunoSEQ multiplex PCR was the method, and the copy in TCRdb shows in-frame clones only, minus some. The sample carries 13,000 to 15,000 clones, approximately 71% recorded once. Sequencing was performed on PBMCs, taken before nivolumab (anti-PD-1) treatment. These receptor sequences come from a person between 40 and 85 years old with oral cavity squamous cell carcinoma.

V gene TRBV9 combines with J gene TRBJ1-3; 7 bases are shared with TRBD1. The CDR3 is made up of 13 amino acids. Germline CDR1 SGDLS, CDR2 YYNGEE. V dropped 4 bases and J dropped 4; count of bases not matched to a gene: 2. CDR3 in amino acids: CASSPTGGNTIYF. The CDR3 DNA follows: TGTGCCAGCAGCCCGACAGGGGGAAACACCATATATTTT.

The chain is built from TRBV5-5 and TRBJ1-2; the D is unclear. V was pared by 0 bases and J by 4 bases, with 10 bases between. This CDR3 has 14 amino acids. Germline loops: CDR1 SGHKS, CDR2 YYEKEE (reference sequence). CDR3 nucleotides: TGTGCCAGCAGCTTGGGGGAACCACTCTATGGCTACACCTTC. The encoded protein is CASSLGEPLYGYTF.

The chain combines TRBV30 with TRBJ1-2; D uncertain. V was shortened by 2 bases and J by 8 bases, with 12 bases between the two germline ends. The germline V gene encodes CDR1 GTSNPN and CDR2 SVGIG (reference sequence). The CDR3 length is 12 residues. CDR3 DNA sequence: TGTGCCTGGAGTTCAACGGTTGGGGGCTACACCTTC. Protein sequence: CAWSSTVGGYTF.

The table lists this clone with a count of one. This chain's CDR3 is CASKLDSFSNQPQHF. The DNA for the CDR3 is TGTGCCAGCAAACTCGACAGTTTTAGCAATCAGCCCCAGCATTTT. This chain connects TRBV27 to TRBJ1-5; TRBD1 is a possible D gene (5 bases). The V gene's germline CDR1 is MNHEY and CDR2 SMNVEV (reference sequence). V gave up 7 bases and J gave up 0 bases, with 13 bases separating them. The CDR3 length is 15 residues.

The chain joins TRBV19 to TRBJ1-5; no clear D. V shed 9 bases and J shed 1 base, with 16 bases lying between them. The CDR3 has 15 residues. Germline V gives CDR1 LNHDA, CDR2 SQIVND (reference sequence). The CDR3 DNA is TGTGCCAGCAAACCAATATACAACAGCAATCAGCCCCAGCATTTT. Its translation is CASKPIYNSNQPQHF. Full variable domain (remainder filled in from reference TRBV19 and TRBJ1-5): DGGITQSPKYLFRKEGQNVTLSCEQNLNHDAMYWYRQDPGQGLRLIYYSQIVNDFQKGDIAEGYSVSREKKESFPLTVTSAQKNPTAFYLCASKPIYNSNQPQHFGDGTRLSIL.

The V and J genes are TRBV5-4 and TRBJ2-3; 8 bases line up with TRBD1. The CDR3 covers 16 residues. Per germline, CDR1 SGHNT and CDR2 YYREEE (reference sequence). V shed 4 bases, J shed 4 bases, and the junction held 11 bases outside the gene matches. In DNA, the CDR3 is TGTGCCAGCAGCGCTGGACAGGGCGGGCTCGCAGATACGCAGTATTTT. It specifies CASSAGQGGLADTQYF.

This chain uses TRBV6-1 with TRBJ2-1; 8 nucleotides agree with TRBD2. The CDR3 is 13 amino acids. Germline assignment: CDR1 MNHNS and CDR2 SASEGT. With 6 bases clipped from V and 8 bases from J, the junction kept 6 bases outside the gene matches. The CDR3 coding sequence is TGTGCCAGCAGACGGACTAGCATCGATGAGCAGTTCTTC. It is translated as CASRRTSIDEQFF.

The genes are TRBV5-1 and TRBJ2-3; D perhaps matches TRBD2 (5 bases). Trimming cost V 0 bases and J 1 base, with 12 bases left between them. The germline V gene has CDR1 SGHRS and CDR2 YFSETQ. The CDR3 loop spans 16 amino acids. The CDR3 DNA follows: TGCGCCAGCAGCTTGGAACCAGGTAGCGGCACAGATACGCAGTATTTT. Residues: CASSLEPGSGTDTQYF.

The DNA for the CDR3 is TGCGCCAGCAGCCACCCGGGACAGAACTATGGCTACACCTTC. Its translation: CASSHPGQNYGYTF. The genes are TRBV4-1 and TRBJ1-2; 7 nucleotides line up with TRBD1. Unmatched junction bases numbered 3, after V lost 3 bases and J lost 2 bases. The length of the CDR3 is 14 residues. Germline CDR1 MGHRA, CDR2 YSYEKL.

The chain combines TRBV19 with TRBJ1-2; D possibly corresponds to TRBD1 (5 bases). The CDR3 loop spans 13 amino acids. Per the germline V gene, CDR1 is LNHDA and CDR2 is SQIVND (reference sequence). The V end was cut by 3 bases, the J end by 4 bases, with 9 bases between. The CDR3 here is CASSIEGFYGYTF. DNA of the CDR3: TGTGCCAGTAGTATTGAGGGGTTCTATGGCTACACCTTC.

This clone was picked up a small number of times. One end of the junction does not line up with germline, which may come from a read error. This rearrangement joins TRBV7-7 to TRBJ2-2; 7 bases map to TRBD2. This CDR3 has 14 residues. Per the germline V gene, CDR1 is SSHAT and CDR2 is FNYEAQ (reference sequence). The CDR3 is CASSLTSSTGELFF. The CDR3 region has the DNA TGTGCTAGCAGCCTGACTAGCTCCACCGGGGAGCTGTTTTTT.

The chain's CDR3 is CASSQEWEPQRADTQYF. The CDR3 region has the DNA TGTGCCAGCAGCCAAGAGTGGGAGCCTCAGAGGGCAGATACGCAGTATTTT. The chain joins TRBV4-2 to TRBJ2-3; D might be TRBD2 (5 bases). The CDR3 runs 17 residues. CDR1 and CDR2 from the germline V gene are LGHNA and YNFKEQ. V was pared by 0 bases and J by 4 bases, with 17 bases between.

CDR3 DNA sequence: TGTGCCTGGAGTGTCGGGACAGGCCGTATCGCGGAACTGTTTTTT. The encoded protein is CAWSVGTGRIAELFF. The chain combines TRBV30 with TRBJ1-4; 8 bases are a match to TRBD1. Germline CDR1 and CDR2: GTSNPN and SVGIG (reference sequence). There are 15 residues in the CDR3. The V segment lost 0 bases and the J segment 12 bases; nucleotides outside the gene matches: 12.

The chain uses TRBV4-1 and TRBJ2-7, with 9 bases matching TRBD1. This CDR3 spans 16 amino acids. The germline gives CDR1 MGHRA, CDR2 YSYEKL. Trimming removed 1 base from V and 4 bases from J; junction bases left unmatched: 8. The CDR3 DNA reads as TGCGCCAGCAGCCAAGCTCCTTGGACAGGGGAATACGAGCAGTACTTC. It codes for CASSQAPWTGEYEQYF.

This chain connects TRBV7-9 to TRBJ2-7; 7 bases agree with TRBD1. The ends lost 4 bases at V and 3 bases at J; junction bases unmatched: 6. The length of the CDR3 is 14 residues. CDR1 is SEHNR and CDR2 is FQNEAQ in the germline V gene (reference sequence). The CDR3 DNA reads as TGTGCCAGCAGCTCCCGGACAGGACACTACGAGCAGTACTTC. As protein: CASSSRTGHYEQYF. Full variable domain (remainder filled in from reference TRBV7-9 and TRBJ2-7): DTGVSQNPRHKITKRGQNVTFRCDPISEHNRLYWYRQTLGQGPEFLTYFQNEAQLEKSRLLSDRFSAERPKGSFSTLEIQRTEQGDSAMYLCASSSRTGHYEQYFGPGTRLTVT.

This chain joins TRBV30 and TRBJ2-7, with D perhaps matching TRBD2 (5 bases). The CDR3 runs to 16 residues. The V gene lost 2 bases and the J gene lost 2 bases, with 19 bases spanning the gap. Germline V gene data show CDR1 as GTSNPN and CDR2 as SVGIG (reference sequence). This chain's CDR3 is CAWSTYRRAPPYEQYF. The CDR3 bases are TGTGCCTGGAGTACCTACCGGCGGGCCCCTCCCTACGAGCAGTACTTC.

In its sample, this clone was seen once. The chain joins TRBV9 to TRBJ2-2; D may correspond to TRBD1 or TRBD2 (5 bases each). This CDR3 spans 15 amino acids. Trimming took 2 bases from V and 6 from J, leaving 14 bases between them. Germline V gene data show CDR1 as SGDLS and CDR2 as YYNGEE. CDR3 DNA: TGTGCCAGCAGCGTCTTCACTAGGGGAGCCGGGGAGCTGTTTTTT. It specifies CASSVFTRGAGELFF.

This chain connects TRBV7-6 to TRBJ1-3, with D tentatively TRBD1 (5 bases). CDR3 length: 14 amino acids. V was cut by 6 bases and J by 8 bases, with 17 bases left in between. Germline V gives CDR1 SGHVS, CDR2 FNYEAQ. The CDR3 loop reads CASRAPGTDHTIYF. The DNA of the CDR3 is TGTGCCAGCAGGGCCCCGGGGACGGATCACACCATATATTTT.

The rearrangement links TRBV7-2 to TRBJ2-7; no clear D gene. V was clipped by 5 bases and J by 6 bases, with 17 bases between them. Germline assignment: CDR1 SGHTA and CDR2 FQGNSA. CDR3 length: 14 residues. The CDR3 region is CASSNPPGAGEQYF. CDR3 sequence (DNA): TGTGCCAGCAGCAACCCTCCGGGTGCAGGCGAGCAGTACTTC. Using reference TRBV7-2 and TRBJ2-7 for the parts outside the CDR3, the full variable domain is GAGVSQSPSNKVTEKGKDVELRCDPISGHTALYWYRQSLGQGLEFLIYFQGNSAPDKSGLPSDRFSAERTGGSVSTLTIQRTQQEDSAVYLCASSNPPGAGEQYFGPGTRLTVT.

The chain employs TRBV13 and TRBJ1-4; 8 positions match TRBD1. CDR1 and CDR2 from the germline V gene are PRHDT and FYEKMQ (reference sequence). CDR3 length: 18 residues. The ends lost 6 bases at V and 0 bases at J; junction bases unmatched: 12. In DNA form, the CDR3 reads TGTGCCAGCAGACGCCGTGCGGGACAGGCGGCAACTAATGAAAAACTGTTTTTT. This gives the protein CASRRRAGQAATNEKLFF.

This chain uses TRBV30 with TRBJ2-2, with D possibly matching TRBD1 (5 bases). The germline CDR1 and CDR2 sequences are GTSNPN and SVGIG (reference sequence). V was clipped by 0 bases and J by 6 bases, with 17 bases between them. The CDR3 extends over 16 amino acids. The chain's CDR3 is CAWSVLPQGISGELFF. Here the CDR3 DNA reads TGTGCCTGGAGTGTACTGCCCCAGGGTATCTCCGGGGAGCTGTTTTTT. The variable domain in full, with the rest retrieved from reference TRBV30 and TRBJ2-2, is SQTIHQWPATLVQPVGSPLSLECTVEGTSNPNLYWYRQAAGRGLQLLFYSVGIGQISSEVPQNLSASRPQDRQFILSSKKLLLSDSGFYLCAWSVLPQGISGELFFGEGSRLTVL.

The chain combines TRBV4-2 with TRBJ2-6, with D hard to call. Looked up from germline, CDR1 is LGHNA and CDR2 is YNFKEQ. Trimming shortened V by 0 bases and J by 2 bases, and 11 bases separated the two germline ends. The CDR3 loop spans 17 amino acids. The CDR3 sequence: CASSQEGVTTGANVLTF. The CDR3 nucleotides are TGTGCCAGCAGCCAAGAAGGAGTGACAACTGGGGCCAACGTCCTGACTTTC.

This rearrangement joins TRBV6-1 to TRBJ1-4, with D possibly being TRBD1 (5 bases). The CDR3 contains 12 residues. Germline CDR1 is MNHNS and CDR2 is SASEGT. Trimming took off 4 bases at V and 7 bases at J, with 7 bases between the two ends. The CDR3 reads CASSGTFEKLFF. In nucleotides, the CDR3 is TGTGCCAGCAGTGGGACATTTGAAAAACTGTTTTTT.